These 25 T cell receptor beta chains share one sample of origin, sequenced in a study of blood T cell repertoires in COVID-19. Using immunoSEQ multiplex PCR, the repertoire was profiled, and TCRdb retains in-frame clones only, with some absent. Among fewer than 250,000 clones, about 85% were seen once, and the ten largest hold roughly 10%. Sequencing used PBMCs or T cells enriched from blood (not recorded which). The receptor set was obtained from a man aged 25-45 years who had recovered from COVID-19.

The V gene is TRBV2, the J gene TRBJ1-5, with D possibly being TRBD1 (5 bases). Germline V gives CDR1 SNHLY, CDR2 FYNNEI. The CDR3 runs 12 residues. V gave up 10 bases and J gave up 4 bases, with 11 bases separating them. The CDR3 DNA follows: TGTGCCAAAGGGGTCGGTAATCAGCCCCAGCATTTT. It is translated as CAKGVGNQPQHF.

This clone was counted a single time. J is TRBJ2-3 and V is TRBV6-2 or TRBV6-3, with TRBD1 matching over 7 bases. The trim removed 2 bases at V and 0 bases at J, leaving 2 bases unmatched. Germline CDR1 MNHEY, CDR2 SVGEGT. The CDR3 is 15 amino acids. The chain's CDR3 is CASSYPTGSTDTQYF. CDR3 sequence (DNA): TGTGCCAGCAGTTACCCGACAGGGAGCACAGATACGCAGTATTTT.

The rearrangement links TRBV11-2 to TRBJ2-7, with 9 bases lining up with TRBD2. Germline CDR1 SGHAT, CDR2 FQNNGV. V was clipped by 5 bases and J by 0 bases; unmatched bases: 8. The CDR3 length is 16 residues. The CDR3 spells CASSTLAGRNSYEQYF. In nucleotides, the CDR3 is TGTGCCAGCAGCACCCTAGCGGGGCGAAACTCCTACGAGCAGTACTTC.

This chain joins TRBV28 and TRBJ1-2; the D is unclear. Trimming cost V 2 bases and J 4 bases, with 17 bases left between them. The CDR3 has 16 amino acids. Germline loops: CDR1 MDHEN, CDR2 SYDVKM. The CDR3 DNA is TGTGCCAGCAGTTTAGCGGGCAGCCAACTCCTCTATGGCTACACCTTC. It specifies CASSLAGSQLLYGYTF.

The chain recombines TRBV9 with TRBJ1-3; D is ambiguous. Trimming pared 4 bases from V and 4 bases from J, leaving 12 bases between. Germline V gene lookup returns CDR1 SGDLS and CDR2 YYNGEE. This CDR3 is built from 14 residues. The CDR3 sequence is CASSPREGGNTIYF. In DNA, the CDR3 is TGTGCCAGCAGCCCCCGGGAAGGCGGAAACACCATATATTTT.

This clone was counted a single time. The chain recombines TRBV27 with TRBJ1-1, with a tentative D call TRBD1 (5 bases). The CDR3 runs to 17 residues. Germline assignment: CDR1 MNHEY and CDR2 SMNVEV (reference sequence). The V end was cut by 5 bases, the J end by 0 bases, with 19 bases between. The CDR3 here is CASSQTTMTVMNTEAFF. The CDR3 DNA is TGTGCCAGCAGTCAAACCACGATGACAGTCATGAACACTGAAGCTTTCTTT.

The rearrangement joins TRBV28 to TRBJ1-4, with no clear D. Between the trimmed V and J ends, which lost 5 bases and 5 bases, there was a span of 18 bases. This CDR3 region has 16 residues. Looked up from germline, CDR1 is MDHEN and CDR2 is SYDVKM. The CDR3, as DNA: TGTGCCAGCAGTCCCCCCCGGGATCAGAAGAATGAAAAACTGTTTTTT. This gives the protein CASSPPRDQKNEKLFF. The variable domain in full, completed from reference TRBV28 and TRBJ1-4, reads DVKVTQSSRYLVKRTGEKVFLECVQDMDHENMFWYRQDPGLGLRLIYFSYDVKMKEKGDIPEGYSVSREKKERFSLILESASTNQTSMYLCASSPPRDQKNEKLFFGSGTQLSVL.

This chain connects TRBV7-2 to TRBJ1-6; D might be TRBD1 (5 bases). Between the trimmed V and J ends, which lost 4 bases and 9 bases, there was a span of 13 bases. The CDR3 totals 14 residues. Germline V gene lookup returns CDR1 SGHTA and CDR2 FQGNSA. The CDR3 DNA reads as TGTGCCAGCAGCTCCCAGGGCACGGGTTCACCCCTCCACTTT. Residues: CASSSQGTGSPLHF.

This chain links TRBV30 with TRBJ2-7; unclear D gene. V was shortened by 5 bases and J by 2 bases, with 16 bases between the two germline ends. Germline CDR1 is GTSNPN and CDR2 is SVGIG (reference sequence). This CDR3 contains 14 residues. CDR3 nucleotide sequence: TGTGCCTGGGGTTCTTTCAGTGGGCCCTACGAGCAGTACTTC. Translation: CAWGSFSGPYEQYF.

The rearrangement links TRBV29-1 to TRBJ2-1; a possible D gene is TRBD1 (6 bases). The CDR3 has 10 amino acids. The germline V and J ends were trimmed by 7 bases and 10 bases, with 11 bases remaining between them. The V gene's germline CDR1 is SQVTM and CDR2 ANQGSEA. CDR3 nucleotides: TGCAGCGGGCGGACAGAAGAGCAGTTCTTC. Translated: CSGRTEEQFF.

The table lists this clone with a count of one. This chain connects TRBV6-5 to TRBJ1-4; 7 nucleotides line up with TRBD1. There are 13 residues in the CDR3. The V and J ends lost 4 bases and 8 bases, in that order; junction bases with no gene match: 4. Germline CDR1 is MNHEY and CDR2 is SVGAGI. Here the CDR3 reads CASSSADREKLFF. The CDR3 bases are TGTGCCAGCAGTTCGGCGGACAGGGAAAAACTGTTTTTT.

The chain has TRBV3-1 (or the pseudogene TRBV3-2) and TRBJ2-2; unclear D gene. CDR1 and CDR2 from the germline V gene are LGHDT and YNNKEL (reference sequence). This CDR3 spans 14 amino acids. V was pared by 1 base and J by 4 bases, with 7 bases between. CDR3 amino acids: CASSQVLFTGELFF. In DNA form, the CDR3 reads TGTGCCAGCAGCCAAGTACTGTTCACCGGGGAGCTGTTTTTT.

The gene calls are TRBV5-6 and TRBJ2-7; 7 bases line up with TRBD1. CDR1 and CDR2 from the germline V gene are SGHDT and YYEEEE. The CDR3 length is 15 residues. Germline trimming cut 3 bases from V and 8 bases from J; bases unmatched to any gene: 14. The CDR3 DNA sequence: TGTGCCAGCAGCTCGCGGACGGCACAGGGGCTAAAGCAGTACTTC. This sequence encodes CASSSRTAQGLKQYF.

The chain has TRBV7-6 and TRBJ1-2; TRBD1 matches at 7 bases. J lost 3 bases, V lost 1 base, and 2 bases had no gene match. The CDR3 contains 14 residues. Looked up from germline, CDR1 is SGHVS and CDR2 is FNYEAQ. DNA of the CDR3: TGTGCCAGCAGCTTAGACAGGGGAGACTATGGCTACACCTTC. Its protein is CASSLDRGDYGYTF.

The chain carries TRBV19 and TRBJ2-7; D is ambiguous. The length of the CDR3 is 13 residues. Trimming pared 6 bases from V and 5 bases from J, leaving 14 bases between. Germline values: CDR1 LNHDA, CDR2 SQIVND (reference sequence). This chain's CDR3 is CASRFPGRDEQYF. CDR3 nucleotide sequence: TGTGCCAGTAGATTCCCTGGTCGCGACGAGCAGTACTTC.

The chain carries TRBV5-1 and TRBJ1-2, with D perhaps matching TRBD1 (5 bases). The CDR3 totals 15 residues. The ends were cut back, 4 bases at V and 4 bases at J, with 17 bases in the middle. Germline V gene data show CDR1 as SGHRS and CDR2 as YFSETQ. The CDR3 region is CASSALDSTFYGYTF. The CDR3 DNA reads TGCGCCAGCAGCGCGTTAGACAGCACTTTCTATGGCTACACCTTC.

The chain combines TRBV5-1 with TRBJ1-1; a possible D gene is TRBD1 (5 bases). The CDR3 sequence is 12 residues long. CDR1 SGHRS and CDR2 YFSETQ come from the germline V gene. The V end lost 5 bases, the J end lost 1 base, and 6 bases lay between the germline ends. The CDR3 region is CASRQGNTEAFF. In DNA form, the CDR3 reads TGCGCCAGCAGGCAGGGGAACACTGAAGCTTTCTTT. The variable domain in full, completed from reference TRBV5-1 and TRBJ1-1, reads KAGVTQTPRYLIKTRGQQVTLSCSPISGHRSVSWYQQTPGQGLQFLFEYFSETQRNKGNFPGRFSGRQFSNSRSEMNVSTLELGDSALYLCASRQGNTEAFFGQGTRLTVV.

The rearrangement links TRBV10-3 to TRBJ1-5, with TRBD1 as a possible D gene (6 bases). V was cut by 1 base and J by 1 base, with 8 bases left in between. Germline CDR1 reads ENHRY; CDR2 reads SYGVKD. This CDR3 has 15 amino acids. This CDR3 reads CAISEFRGSNQPQHF. The CDR3, as DNA: TGTGCCATCAGTGAGTTTAGGGGGAGCAATCAGCCCCAGCATTTT.

This CDR3 is CASSSLMREQETQYF. CDR3 in DNA: TGTGCCAGCAGCTCCTTGATGAGGGAACAAGAGACCCAGTACTTC. The chain uses TRBV11-2 and TRBJ2-5; perhaps TRBD2 as D (5 bases). Trimming pared 4 bases from V and 2 bases from J, leaving 14 bases between. The germline CDR1 and CDR2 sequences are SGHAT and FQNNGV. CDR3 length: 15 amino acids.

V gene TRBV18 combines with J gene TRBJ1-3; D is ambiguous. The CDR3 is 14 amino acids. In germline, CDR1 is KGHSH, CDR2 LQKENI. V dropped 3 bases and J dropped 4 bases, with 10 bases sitting between them. The CDR3 bases are TGTGCCAGCTCACCCCCTCTTCTCGGAAACACCATATATTTT. It translates to CASSPPLLGNTIYF.

DNA for the CDR3: TGTGCCAGCAGCCCCGGGGGGGGTCTTTACGAGCAGTACTTC. The encoded protein is CASSPGGGLYEQYF. This chain links TRBV11-2 with TRBJ2-7; the match to TRBD2 covers 8 bases. This CDR3 is built from 14 residues. V trimming: 5 bases; J trimming: 4 bases; junction bases outside the gene matches: 7. Germline assignment: CDR1 SGHAT and CDR2 FQNNGV.

This chain connects TRBV6-5 to TRBJ2-1, with D possibly TRBD2 on 6 matching bases. V was cut by 2 bases and J by 0 bases, with 11 bases left in between. This CDR3 spans 16 amino acids. Germline V CDR1 and CDR2: MNHEY, SVGAGI. CDR3 amino acids: CASSYLSGYSYNEQFF. CDR3 in DNA: TGTGCCAGCAGTTACCTTAGCGGCTACTCCTACAATGAGCAGTTCTTC.

The chain's CDR3 is CASLLTRTSGLSLNNEQFF. CDR3 nucleotides: TGTGCCAGCTTATTAACGAGGACTAGCGGACTCTCGCTAAACAATGAGCAGTTCTTC. The rearrangement uses TRBV7-8 and TRBJ2-1; TRBD2 aligns across 10 bases. V lost 8 bases, J lost 5 bases, and 21 bases stayed unmatched. The CDR3 sequence is 19 residues long. CDR1 and CDR2 from the germline V gene are SGHVS and FQNEAQ.

The J gene is TRBJ1-2, the V gene TRBV5-1; D remains unclear. Trimming took off 0 bases at V and 7 bases at J, with 13 bases between the two ends. CDR3 length: 14 residues. Germline V CDR1 and CDR2: SGHRS, YFSETQ. The CDR3 reads CASSLGFEDSGYTF. DNA of the CDR3: TGCGCCAGCAGCTTGGGGTTCGAGGACTCTGGCTACACCTTC.

V is TRBV24-1 and J is TRBJ1-2; TRBD1 agrees at 7 bases. V was pared by 12 bases and J by 5 bases, with 11 bases of the junction left unmatched. This CDR3 is 13 amino acids long. Germline CDR1 KGHDR, CDR2 SFDVKD. CDR3 DNA: TGTGCCTCCGTCACCGGGACAGAGTATGGCTACACCTTC. Its translation is CASVTGTEYGYTF.